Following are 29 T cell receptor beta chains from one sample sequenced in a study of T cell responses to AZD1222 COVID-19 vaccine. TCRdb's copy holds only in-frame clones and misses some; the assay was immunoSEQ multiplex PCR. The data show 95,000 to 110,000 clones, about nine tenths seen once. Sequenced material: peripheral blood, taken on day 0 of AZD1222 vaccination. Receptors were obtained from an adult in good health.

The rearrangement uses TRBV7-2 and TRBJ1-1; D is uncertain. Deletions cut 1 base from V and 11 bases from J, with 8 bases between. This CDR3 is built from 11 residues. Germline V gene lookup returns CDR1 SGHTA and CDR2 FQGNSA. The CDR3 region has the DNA TGTGCCAGCAGCTTAGGGGTCGGGGCTTTCTTT. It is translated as CASSLGVGAFF.

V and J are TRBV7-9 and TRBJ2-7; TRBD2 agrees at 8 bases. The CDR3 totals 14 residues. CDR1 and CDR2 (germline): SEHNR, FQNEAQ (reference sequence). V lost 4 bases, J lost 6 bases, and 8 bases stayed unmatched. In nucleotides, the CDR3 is TGTGCCAGCAGCTCGCCGGGACTAGTATGCGAGCAGTACTTC. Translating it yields CASSSPGLVCEQYF. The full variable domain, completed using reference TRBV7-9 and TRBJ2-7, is DTGVSQNPRHKITKRGQNVTFRCDPISEHNRLYWYRQTLGQGPEFLTYFQNEAQLEKSRLLSDRFSAERPKGSFSTLEIQRTEQGDSAMYLCASSSPGLVCEQYFGPGTRLTVT.

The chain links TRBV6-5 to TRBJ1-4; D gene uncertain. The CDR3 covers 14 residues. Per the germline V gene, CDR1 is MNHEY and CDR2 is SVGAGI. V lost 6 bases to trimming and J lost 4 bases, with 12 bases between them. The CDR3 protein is CASRRDAGNEKLFF. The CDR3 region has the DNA TGTGCCAGCAGACGTGACGCCGGTAATGAAAAACTGTTTTTT.

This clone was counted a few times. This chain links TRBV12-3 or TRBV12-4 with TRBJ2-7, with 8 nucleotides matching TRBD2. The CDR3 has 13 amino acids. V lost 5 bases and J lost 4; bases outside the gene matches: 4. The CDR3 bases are TGTGCCAGCAGTATAAGCGGGAGTTACGAGCAGTACTTC. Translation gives CASSISGSYEQYF.

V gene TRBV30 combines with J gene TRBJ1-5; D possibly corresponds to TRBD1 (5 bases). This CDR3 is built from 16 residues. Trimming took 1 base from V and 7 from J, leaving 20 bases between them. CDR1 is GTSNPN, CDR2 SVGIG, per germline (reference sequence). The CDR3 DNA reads TGTGCCTGGAGTGCCGGAGGCGTCACCGGGGGGCAGCCCCAGCATTTT. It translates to CAWSAGGVTGGQPQHF.

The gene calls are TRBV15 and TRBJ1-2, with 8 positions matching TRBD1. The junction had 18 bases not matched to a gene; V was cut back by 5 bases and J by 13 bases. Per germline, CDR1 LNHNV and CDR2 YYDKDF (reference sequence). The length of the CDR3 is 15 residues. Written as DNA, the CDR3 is TGTGCCACCAGCGAGGTGGACAGGGACGACGATTGCATCACCTTC. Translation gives CATSEVDRDDDCITF.

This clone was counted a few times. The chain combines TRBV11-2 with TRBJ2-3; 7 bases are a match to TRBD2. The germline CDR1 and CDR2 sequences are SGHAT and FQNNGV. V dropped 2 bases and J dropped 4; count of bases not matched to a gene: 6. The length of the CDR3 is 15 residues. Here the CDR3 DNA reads TGTGCCAGCAGCTTAAGGGACTATCTCCCAGATACGCAGTATTTT. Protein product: CASSLRDYLPDTQYF.

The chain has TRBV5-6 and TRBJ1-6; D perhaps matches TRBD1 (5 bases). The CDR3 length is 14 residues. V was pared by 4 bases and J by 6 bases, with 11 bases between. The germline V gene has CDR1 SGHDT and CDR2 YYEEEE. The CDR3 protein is CASSPDTTNSPLHF. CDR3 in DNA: TGTGCCAGCAGCCCGGACACAACTAATTCACCCCTCCACTTT.

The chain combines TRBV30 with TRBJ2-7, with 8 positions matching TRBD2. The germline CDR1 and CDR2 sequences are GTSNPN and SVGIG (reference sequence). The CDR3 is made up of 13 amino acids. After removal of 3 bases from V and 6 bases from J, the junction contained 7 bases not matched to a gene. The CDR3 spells CAWSAGLEVEQYF. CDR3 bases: TGTGCCTGGAGCGCGGGACTAGAGGTCGAGCAGTACTTC.

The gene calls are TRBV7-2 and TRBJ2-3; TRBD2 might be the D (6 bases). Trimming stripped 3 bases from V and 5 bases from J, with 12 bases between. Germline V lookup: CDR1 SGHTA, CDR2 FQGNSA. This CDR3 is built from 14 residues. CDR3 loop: CASSFWGVGDTQYF. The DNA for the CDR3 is TGTGCCAGCAGCTTCTGGGGGGTGGGAGATACGCAGTATTTT.

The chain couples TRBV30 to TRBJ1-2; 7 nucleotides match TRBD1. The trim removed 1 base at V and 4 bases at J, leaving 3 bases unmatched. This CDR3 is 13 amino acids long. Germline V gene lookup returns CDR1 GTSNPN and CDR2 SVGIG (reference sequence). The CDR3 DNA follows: TGTGCCTGGAGTGGACAGGGAACCTATGGCTACACCTTC. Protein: CAWSGQGTYGYTF.

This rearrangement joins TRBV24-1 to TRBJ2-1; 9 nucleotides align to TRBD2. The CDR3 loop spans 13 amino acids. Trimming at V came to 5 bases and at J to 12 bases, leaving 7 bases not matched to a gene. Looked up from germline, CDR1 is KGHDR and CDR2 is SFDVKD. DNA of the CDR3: TGTGCCACCAGTGGGCTAGCGGGGCCTACGCAGTTCTTC. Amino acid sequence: CATSGLAGPTQFF.

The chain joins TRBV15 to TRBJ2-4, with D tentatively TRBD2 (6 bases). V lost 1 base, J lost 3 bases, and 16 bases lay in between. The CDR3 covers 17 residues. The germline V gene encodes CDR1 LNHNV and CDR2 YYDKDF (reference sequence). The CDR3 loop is CATSRAIGGLGKNIQYF. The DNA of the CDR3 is TGTGCCACCAGCAGAGCCATCGGAGGGCTCGGCAAAAACATTCAGTACTTC.

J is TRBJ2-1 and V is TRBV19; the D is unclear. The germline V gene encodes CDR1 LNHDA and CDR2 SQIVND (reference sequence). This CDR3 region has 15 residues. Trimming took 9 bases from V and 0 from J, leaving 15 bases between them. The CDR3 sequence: CASSLSSSSYNEQFF. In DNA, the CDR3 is TGTGCCAGCTCTCTTAGTTCCTCCTCCTACAATGAGCAGTTCTTC.

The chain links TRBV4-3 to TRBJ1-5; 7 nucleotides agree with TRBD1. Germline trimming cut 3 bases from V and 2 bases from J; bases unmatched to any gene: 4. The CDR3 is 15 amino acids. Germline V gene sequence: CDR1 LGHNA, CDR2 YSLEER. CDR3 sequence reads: CASSQATGGNQPQHF. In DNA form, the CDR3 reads TGCGCCAGCAGCCAGGCCACAGGGGGCAATCAGCCCCAGCATTTT.

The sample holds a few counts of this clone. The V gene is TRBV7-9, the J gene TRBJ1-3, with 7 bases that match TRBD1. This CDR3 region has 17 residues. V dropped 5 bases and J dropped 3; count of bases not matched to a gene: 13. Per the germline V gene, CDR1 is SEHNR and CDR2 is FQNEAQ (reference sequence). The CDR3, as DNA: TGTGCCAGCAGCATGGGTAGGGGGCTATCAAGTGGAAACACCATATATTTT. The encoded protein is CASSMGRGLSSGNTIYF.

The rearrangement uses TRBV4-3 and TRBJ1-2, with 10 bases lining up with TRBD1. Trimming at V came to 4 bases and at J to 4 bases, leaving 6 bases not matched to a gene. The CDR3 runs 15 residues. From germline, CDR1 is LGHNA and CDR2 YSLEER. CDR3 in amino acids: CASSPDRGGIYGYTF. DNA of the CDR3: TGCGCCAGCAGCCCGGACAGGGGGGGTATCTATGGCTACACCTTC.

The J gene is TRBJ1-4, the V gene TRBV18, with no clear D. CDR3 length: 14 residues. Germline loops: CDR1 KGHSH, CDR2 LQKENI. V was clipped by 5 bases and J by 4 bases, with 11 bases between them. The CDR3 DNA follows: TGTGCCAGCTCAGTGAGCGGATATAATGAAAAACTGTTTTTT. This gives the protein CASSVSGYNEKLFF.

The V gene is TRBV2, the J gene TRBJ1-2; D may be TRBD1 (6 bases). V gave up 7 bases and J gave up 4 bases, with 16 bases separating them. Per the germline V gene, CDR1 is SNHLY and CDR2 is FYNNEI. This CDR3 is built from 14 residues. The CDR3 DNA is TGTGCCAGCAATGATATTAGGACAGCCTATGGCTACACCTTC. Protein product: CASNDIRTAYGYTF. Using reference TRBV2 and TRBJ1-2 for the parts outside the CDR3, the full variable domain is EPEVTQTPSHQVTQMGQEVILRCVPISNHLYFYWYRQILGQKVEFLVSFYNNEISEKSEIFDDQFSVERPDGSNFTLKIRSTKLEDSAMYFCASNDIRTAYGYTFGSGTRLTVV.

The CDR3 DNA reads as TGTGCCAGCAGCGTAGCTGGTAGCTCAGAGACCCAGTACTTC. Protein: CASSVAGSSETQYF. The chain couples TRBV9 to TRBJ2-5, with unresolved D. Germline CDR1 SGDLS, CDR2 YYNGEE. This CDR3 spans 14 amino acids. Trimming left V 0 bases short and J 4 bases short, with 10 bases between. Full variable domain (missing parts from reference TRBV9 and TRBJ2-5): DSGVTQTPKHLITATGQRVTLRCSPRSGDLSVYWYQQSLDQGLQFLIQYYNGEERAKGNILERFSAQQFPDLHSELNLSSLELGDSALYFCASSVAGSSETQYFGPGTRLLVL.

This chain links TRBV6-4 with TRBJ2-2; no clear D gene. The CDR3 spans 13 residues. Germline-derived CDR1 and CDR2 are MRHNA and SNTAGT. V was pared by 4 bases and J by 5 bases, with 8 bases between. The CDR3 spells CASSAAATGELFF. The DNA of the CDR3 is TGTGCCAGCAGTGCTGCCGCGACCGGGGAGCTGTTTTTT.

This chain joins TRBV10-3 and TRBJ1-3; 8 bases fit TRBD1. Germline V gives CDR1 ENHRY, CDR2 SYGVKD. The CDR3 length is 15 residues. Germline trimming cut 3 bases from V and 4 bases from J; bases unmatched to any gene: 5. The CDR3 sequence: CAISDSGGGGNTIYF. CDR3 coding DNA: TGTGCCATCAGTGATTCAGGGGGCGGCGGAAACACCATATATTTT.

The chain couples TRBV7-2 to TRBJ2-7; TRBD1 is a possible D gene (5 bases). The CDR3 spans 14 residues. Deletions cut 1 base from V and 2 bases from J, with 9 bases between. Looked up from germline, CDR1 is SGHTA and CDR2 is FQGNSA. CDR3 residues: CASSLVRAPYEQYF. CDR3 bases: TGTGCCAGCAGCTTAGTCAGGGCCCCCTACGAGCAGTACTTC.

As DNA, the CDR3 is TGTGCCAGCAGCTTAGCCCTCAACCAATATGACAACTATGGCTACACCTTC. Its protein product is CASSLALNQYDNYGYTF. The V call is TRBV7-9, the J call TRBJ1-2; the D is unclear. CDR1 and CDR2 (germline): SEHNR, FQNEAQ (reference sequence). V dropped 0 bases and J dropped 2 bases, with 16 bases sitting between them. The CDR3 spans 17 residues.

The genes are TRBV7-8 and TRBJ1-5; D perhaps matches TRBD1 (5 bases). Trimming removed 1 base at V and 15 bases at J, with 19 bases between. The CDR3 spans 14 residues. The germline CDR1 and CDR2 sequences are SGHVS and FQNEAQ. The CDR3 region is CASSLDGGSTTPHF. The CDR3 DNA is TGTGCCAGCAGCTTAGATGGGGGGTCTACCACCCCGCATTTT.

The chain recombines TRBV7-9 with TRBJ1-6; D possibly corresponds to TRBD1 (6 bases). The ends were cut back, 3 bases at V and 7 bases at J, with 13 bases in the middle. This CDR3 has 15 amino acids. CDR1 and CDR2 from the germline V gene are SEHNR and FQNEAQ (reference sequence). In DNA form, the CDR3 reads TGTGCCAGCAGCTTTACCAGGGGACCCAATTCACCCCTCCACTTT. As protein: CASSFTRGPNSPLHF.

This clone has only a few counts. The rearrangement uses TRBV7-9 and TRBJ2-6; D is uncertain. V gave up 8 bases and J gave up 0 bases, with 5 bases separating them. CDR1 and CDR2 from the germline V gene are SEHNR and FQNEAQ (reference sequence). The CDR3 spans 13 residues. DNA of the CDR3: TGTGCCAGCTGGCGCTCTGGGGCCAACGTCCTGACTTTC. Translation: CASWRSGANVLTF.

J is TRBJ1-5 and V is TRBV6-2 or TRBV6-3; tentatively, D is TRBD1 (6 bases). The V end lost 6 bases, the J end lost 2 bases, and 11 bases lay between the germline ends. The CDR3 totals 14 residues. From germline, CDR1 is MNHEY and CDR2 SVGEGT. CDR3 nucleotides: TGTGCCAGCAGCAGGGGCCTAGGCAATCAGCCCCAGCATTTT. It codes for CASSRGLGNQPQHF.

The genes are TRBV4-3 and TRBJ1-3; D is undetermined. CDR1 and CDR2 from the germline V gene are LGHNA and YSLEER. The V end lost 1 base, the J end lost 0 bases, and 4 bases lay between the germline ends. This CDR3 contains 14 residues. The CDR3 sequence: CASSQVGSGNTIYF. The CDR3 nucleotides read TGCGCCAGCAGCCAAGTGGGCTCTGGAAACACCATATATTTT.